The TCR beta chain described here comes from a study of neoadjuvant anti-PD-1 for oral cavity cancer. Looked up from germline, CDR1 is LGHNT and CDR2 is FRNRAP. This CDR3 spans 13 amino acids. Trimming pared 2 bases from V and 4 bases from J, leaving 8 bases between. This table comes from immunoSEQ multiplex PCR, and its TCRdb copy is limited to in-frame clones, with some not included. The table includes 60,000 to 75,000 clones, roughly 84% detected once. This sequence joins TRBV12-5 and TRBJ2-5; no clear D gene. Specimen: PBMCs, collected before nivolumab (anti-PD-1) treatment. This TCR was sampled from a person between 35 and 79 years old with oral cavity squamous cell carcinoma. The CDR3 nucleotides are TGTGCTAGTGGTTTGAGACTGTCAGAGACCCAGTACTTC. Its translation: CASGLRLSETQYF.